The 15 T cell receptor beta chains listed next were all sequenced from one sample in a study of blood T cell repertoires in COVID-19. Profiling relied on immunoSEQ multiplex PCR, and the TCRdb table lists in-frame clones only, not all of them. The sample comprises approximately 170,000 clones, 85% to 90% of which are singletons, and approximately 4% rests with the top ten. Sequenced material: peripheral blood. These receptors came from a woman in her seventies with acute or convalescent COVID-19.

V and J are TRBV3-1 (or the pseudogene TRBV3-2) and TRBJ1-5; no firm D call. V lost 0 bases and J 0 bases, leaving 6 bases between the germline ends. This CDR3 region has 15 residues. Germline CDR1 and CDR2: LGHDT and YNNKEL (reference sequence). The CDR3: CASSQDGDSNQPQHF. The CDR3 nucleotides are TGTGCCAGCAGCCAAGACGGAGATAGCAATCAGCCCCAGCATTTT.

V is TRBV7-2 and J is TRBJ2-2; the D is unclear. The CDR3 covers 19 residues. Germline-derived CDR1 and CDR2 are SGHTA and FQGNSA. Trimming took 4 bases from V and 0 from J, leaving 21 bases between them. The CDR3, as DNA: TGTGCCAGCAGCTACCAGGCCCTACTCTATCTTGCGAACACCGGGGAGCTGTTTTTT. Translating gives CASSYQALLYLANTGELFF.

The CDR3 is CATGTGVNQPQHF. In DNA, the CDR3 is TGTGCCACCGGGACAGGGGTCAATCAGCCCCAGCATTTT. J is TRBJ1-5 and V is TRBV6-6; TRBD1 agrees at 10 bases. Germline assignment: CDR1 MNHNY and CDR2 SVGAGI (reference sequence). The CDR3 totals 13 residues. V lost 10 bases to trimming and J lost 3 bases; unmatched junction nucleotides: 3.

The chain is built from TRBV4-2 and TRBJ1-6; TRBD1 matches 7 bases. The germline V gene encodes CDR1 LGHNA and CDR2 YNFKEQ. J lost 10 bases, V lost 1 base, and 4 bases had no gene match. The CDR3 loop spans 14 amino acids. The CDR3 loop is CASSQGQGWSPLHF. The CDR3 coding sequence is TGTGCCAGCAGCCAAGGACAGGGTTGGTCACCCCTCCACTTT.

The J gene is TRBJ2-7, the V gene TRBV6-5, with D perhaps matching TRBD2 (6 bases). The germline V gene encodes CDR1 MNHEY and CDR2 SVGAGI. Trimming removed 5 bases from V and 6 bases from J, with 8 bases in between. There are 11 residues in the CDR3. In DNA form, the CDR3 reads TGTGCCAGCAGTAGCGGGCTCGAGCAGTACTTC. It encodes CASSSGLEQYF.

The genes are TRBV10-2 and TRBJ2-4, with D uncertain. CDR1 is WSHSY and CDR2 is SAAADI in the germline V gene. The CDR3 extends over 13 amino acids. Trimming took off 5 bases at V and 8 bases at J, with 13 bases between the two ends. DNA for the CDR3: TGCGCCAGCAGTCTCACTGATGGTGACATTCAGTACTTC. This codes for CASSLTDGDIQYF.

The V call is TRBV30, the J call TRBJ2-1; D might be TRBD1 (5 bases). The V end lost 0 bases, the J end lost 13 bases, and 13 bases lay between the germline ends. CDR3 length: 12 residues. CDR1 and CDR2 (germline): GTSNPN, SVGIG (reference sequence). The CDR3 loop reads CAWSVRPRDQFF. CDR3 nucleotides: TGTGCCTGGAGTGTACGGCCCAGGGATCAGTTCTTC.

The chain recombines TRBV6-1 with TRBJ1-1, with 9 bases lining up with TRBD1. V dropped 4 bases and J dropped 0; count of bases not matched to a gene: 9. Germline CDR1 and CDR2: MNHNS and SASEGT. CDR3 length equals 17 residues. The CDR3 nucleotides read TGTGCCAGCAGTGTTGACAGGGGGGGATTCATGAACACTGAAGCTTTCTTT. Translating gives CASSVDRGGFMNTEAFF.

The chain links TRBV19 to TRBJ2-3, with 7 bases aligning to TRBD1. With 4 bases clipped from V and 2 bases from J, the junction kept 9 bases outside the gene matches. CDR1 LNHDA and CDR2 SQIVND come from the germline V gene (reference sequence). The CDR3 has 16 residues. CDR3 sequence (DNA): TGTGCCAGTAGTAGGATCCCCGGGACAGCCACAGATACGCAGTATTTT. Translated: CASSRIPGTATDTQYF.

This clone was observed a single time. This chain uses TRBV19 with TRBJ2-3, with a weak D call TRBD1 (6 bases). Trimming stripped 3 bases from V and 1 base from J, with 14 bases between. The CDR3 totals 16 residues. Germline CDR1 is LNHDA and CDR2 is SQIVND (reference sequence). CDR3 sequence: CASSMRRQEGTDTQYF. As DNA, the CDR3 is TGTGCCAGTAGTATGCGGAGACAGGAGGGCACAGATACGCAGTATTTT.

The rearrangement uses TRBV29-1 and TRBJ2-2; 7 positions agree with TRBD1. The CDR3 loop spans 15 amino acids. The V gene end was trimmed by 4 bases and the J gene end by 4 bases; junction bases not matched to a gene: 9. From germline, CDR1 is SQVTM and CDR2 ANQGSEA. The CDR3 protein is CSVVPQGFSTGELFF. Here the CDR3 DNA reads TGCAGCGTTGTGCCACAGGGGTTTAGCACCGGGGAGCTGTTTTTT.

The rearrangement joins TRBV28 to TRBJ2-1; 9 nucleotides line up with TRBD2. The V gene's germline CDR1 is MDHEN and CDR2 SYDVKM. The junction had 9 bases not matched to a gene; V was cut back by 11 bases and J by 4 bases. The CDR3 loop spans 14 amino acids. The CDR3 reads CAWGASGAYNEQFF. The CDR3 DNA reads as TGTGCCTGGGGGGCTAGCGGGGCATACAATGAGCAGTTCTTC.

In this sample, this clone turned up once. The chain is built from TRBV7-6 and TRBJ2-3; D uncertain. Germline V lookup: CDR1 SGHVS, CDR2 FNYEAQ. The CDR3 length is 15 residues. Deletions cut 3 bases from V and 6 bases from J, with 16 bases between. The CDR3 DNA reads as TGTGCCAGCAGCTTTGGAGCCACCCGGGTGGATACGCAGTATTTT. It specifies CASSFGATRVDTQYF.

The gene calls are TRBV14 and TRBJ2-1; D possibly corresponds to TRBD1 (6 bases). V lost 2 bases and J 5 bases, leaving 19 bases between the germline ends. CDR3 length: 17 residues. Germline V CDR1 and CDR2: SGHDN, FVKESK. The CDR3 region is CASSQLWGPPGHNEQFF. The CDR3 coding sequence is TGTGCCAGCAGCCAACTCTGGGGGCCCCCCGGGCACAATGAGCAGTTCTTC.

The V call is TRBV15, the J call TRBJ2-1; TRBD1 agrees at 10 bases. Germline V gives CDR1 LNHNV, CDR2 YYDKDF (reference sequence). The CDR3 contains 15 residues. V was clipped by 3 bases and J by 8 bases; unmatched bases: 7. The chain's CDR3 is CATSRTGQGLDEQFF. CDR3 DNA sequence: TGTGCCACCAGCAGGACGGGACAGGGGCTCGATGAGCAGTTCTTC.